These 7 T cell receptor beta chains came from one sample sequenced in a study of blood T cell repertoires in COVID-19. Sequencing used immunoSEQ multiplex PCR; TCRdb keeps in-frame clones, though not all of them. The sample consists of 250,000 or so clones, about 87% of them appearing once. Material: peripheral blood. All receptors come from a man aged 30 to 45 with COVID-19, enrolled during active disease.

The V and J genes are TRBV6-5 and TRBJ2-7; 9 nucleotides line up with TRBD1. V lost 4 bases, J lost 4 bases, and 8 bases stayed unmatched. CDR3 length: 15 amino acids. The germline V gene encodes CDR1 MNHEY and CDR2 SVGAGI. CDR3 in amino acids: CASSFIGTGIYEQYF. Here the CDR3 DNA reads TGTGCCAGCAGTTTTATCGGGACAGGGATATACGAGCAGTACTTC.

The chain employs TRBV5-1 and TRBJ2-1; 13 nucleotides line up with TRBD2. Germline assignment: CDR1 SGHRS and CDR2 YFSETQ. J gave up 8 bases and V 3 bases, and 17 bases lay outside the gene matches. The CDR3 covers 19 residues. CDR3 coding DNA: TGCGCCAGCAGCTCCCCACCGGGACTAGCGGGGAGGCCTGGGGATGAGCAGTTCTTC. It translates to CASSSPPGLAGRPGDEQFF.

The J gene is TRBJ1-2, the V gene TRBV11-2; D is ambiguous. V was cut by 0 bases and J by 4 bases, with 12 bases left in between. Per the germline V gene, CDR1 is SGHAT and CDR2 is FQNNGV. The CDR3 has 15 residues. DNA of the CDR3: TGTGCCAGCAGCTTAGATACTGGTCGATCCTATGGCTACACCTTC. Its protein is CASSLDTGRSYGYTF.

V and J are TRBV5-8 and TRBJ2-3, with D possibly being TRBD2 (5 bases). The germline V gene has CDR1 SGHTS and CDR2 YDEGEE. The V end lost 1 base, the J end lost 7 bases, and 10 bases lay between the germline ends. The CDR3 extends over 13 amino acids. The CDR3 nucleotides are TGTGCCAGCAGCTTGTCGGAGGCAAATACGCAGTATTTT. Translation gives CASSLSEANTQYF.

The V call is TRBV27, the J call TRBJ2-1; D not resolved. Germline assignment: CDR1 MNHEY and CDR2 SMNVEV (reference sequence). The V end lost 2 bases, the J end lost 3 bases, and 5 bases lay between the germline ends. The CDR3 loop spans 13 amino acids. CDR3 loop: CASSLDFYNEQFF. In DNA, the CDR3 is TGTGCCAGCAGTTTAGACTTCTACAATGAGCAGTTCTTC.

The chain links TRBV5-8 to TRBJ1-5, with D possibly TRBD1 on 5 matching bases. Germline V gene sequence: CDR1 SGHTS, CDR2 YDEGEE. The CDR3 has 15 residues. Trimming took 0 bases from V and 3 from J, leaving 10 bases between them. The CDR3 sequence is CASSLVTVTNQPQHF. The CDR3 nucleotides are TGTGCCAGCAGCTTGGTGACAGTCACCAATCAGCCCCAGCATTTT.

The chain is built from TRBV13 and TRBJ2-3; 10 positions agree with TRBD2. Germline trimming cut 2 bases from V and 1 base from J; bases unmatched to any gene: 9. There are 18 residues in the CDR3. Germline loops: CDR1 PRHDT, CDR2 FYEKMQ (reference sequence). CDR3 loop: CASSLNSGGITGTDTQYF. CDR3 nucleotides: TGTGCCAGCAGCTTAAATAGCGGGGGGATTACTGGCACAGATACGCAGTATTTT.